The 5 T cell receptor beta chains presented below share a single source sample, sequenced in a study of blood T cell repertoires in COVID-19 (TCRdb year 2020). The method behind the library was the immunoSEQ multiplex PCR assay. TCRdb retrieved this table from immuneACCESS and kept in-frame rearrangements only. Not all clones are present; in checked studies, unresolved V genes account for under half, and no reason is known for the remainder. The sample yields about 350,000 clones; 88% were counted once. Jointly, the top ten make up around 0.92% of the sample. The sequencing sample was made of PBMCs or T cells enriched from blood (not recorded which). The source of these receptors is a woman in her thirties who had been exposed to COVID-19.

The rearrangement uses TRBV7-8 and TRBJ2-5; 7 bases line up with TRBD1. The CDR3 is made up of 14 amino acids. Germline V lookup: CDR1 SGHVS, CDR2 FQNEAQ. With V trimmed by 5 bases and J by 9 bases, 12 bases remained unmatched. The CDR3 DNA is TGTGCCAGCAGCAACTCCGGGACAGCCTCGGCCCAGTACTTC. Translation gives CASSNSGTASAQYF.

The chain combines TRBV2 with TRBJ1-6; the match to TRBD1 covers 9 bases. Trimming removed 6 bases from V and 7 bases from J; junction bases left unmatched: 4. Germline CDR1 SNHLY, CDR2 FYNNEI. The CDR3 is 14 amino acids. CDR3 sequence (DNA): TGTGCCAGCAGACCGGGACAGGGAAATTCACCCCTCCACTTT. It translates to CASRPGQGNSPLHF.

This rearrangement joins TRBV5-1 to TRBJ1-2; no clear D gene. Germline V gene lookup returns CDR1 SGHRS and CDR2 YFSETQ. Trimming cost V 0 bases and J 0 bases, with 9 bases left between them. The CDR3 is 15 amino acids. The CDR3 DNA reads TGCGCCAGCAGCTTGGGGTTCACAACTAACTATGGCTACACCTTC. Translated, it gives CASSLGFTTNYGYTF.

V and J are TRBV7-9 and TRBJ1-5; no clear D. This CDR3 is 13 amino acids long. Trimming left V 2 bases short and J 5 bases short, with 7 bases between. Germline CDR1 is SEHNR and CDR2 is FQNEAQ (reference sequence). In nucleotides, the CDR3 is TGTGCCAGCAGCTTATCTGCGTATCAGCCCCAGCATTTT. The encoded protein is CASSLSAYQPQHF.

The chain is built from TRBV6-4 and TRBJ2-1, with TRBD1 matching 8 bases. The CDR3 consists of 15 residues. V lost 3 bases to trimming and J lost 5 bases; unmatched junction nucleotides: 6. Per germline, CDR1 MRHNA and CDR2 SNTAGT. CDR3 loop: CASSDGQGDHNEQFF. CDR3 nucleotides: TGTGCCAGCAGTGATGGACAGGGCGATCACAATGAGCAGTTCTTC.